What follows are 21 T cell receptor beta chains derived from one specimen sequenced in a study of beta chain features in type 1 diabetes. What was sequenced were expressed TCRB transcripts, since all of the isolated RNA had been reverse transcribed. Data came from immunoSEQ multiplex PCR; TCRdb stores just in-frame clones and leaves some out. The sample includes about 320,000 clones, around 13% of them seen just once. The sample comprised central memory CD4+ T cells from blood. The receptor source for this set is a man aged 30 to 39 in good health.

This clone has only a few counts. The chain employs TRBV5-1 and TRBJ2-1, with 8 bases fitting TRBD2. Per germline, CDR1 SGHRS and CDR2 YFSETQ. This CDR3 has 14 amino acids. The V gene end was trimmed by 1 base and the J gene end by 9 bases; junction bases not matched to a gene: 6. The CDR3 spells CASSLSGGLSEQFF. CDR3 DNA sequence: TGCGCCAGCAGCTTGAGCGGGGGCCTGAGTGAGCAGTTCTTC.

This clone came up many times. The chain has TRBV5-1 and TRBJ2-1, with a possible D match to TRBD1 (5 bases). V was shortened by 9 bases and J by 6 bases, with 22 bases between the two germline ends. The CDR3 loop spans 15 amino acids. From germline, CDR1 is SGHRS and CDR2 YFSETQ. The CDR3: CATSPGQSGVNEQFF. CDR3 nucleotides: TGCGCCACCTCCCCAGGGCAATCAGGAGTCAATGAGCAGTTCTTC.

This sequence joins TRBV11-2 and TRBJ1-4; a possible D gene is TRBD1 (5 bases). V lost 5 bases to trimming and J lost 8 bases, with 12 bases between them. Germline V CDR1 and CDR2: SGHAT, FQNNGV. The CDR3 covers 13 residues. The CDR3 region is CASSGGHSEKLFF. DNA of the CDR3: TGTGCCAGCAGCGGAGGACATTCGGAAAAACTGTTTTTT.

This clone appeared a few times. The V and J genes are TRBV4-3 and TRBJ2-5, with 7 nucleotides matching TRBD2. The CDR3 runs to 16 residues. V gave up 4 bases and J gave up 1 base; unmatched junction bases: 9. CDR1 is LGHNA and CDR2 is YSLEER in the germline V gene. This CDR3 reads CASSRSPSGIQETQYF. The CDR3 region has the DNA TGCGCCAGCAGCCGAAGCCCTAGCGGCATCCAAGAGACCCAGTACTTC.

In nucleotides, the CDR3 is TGTGCCAGCAGTGATCCCGTCGGTGAGCAGTTCTTC. Protein product: CASSDPVGEQFF. The chain has TRBV2 and TRBJ2-1, with unresolved D. Trimming took 3 bases from V and 9 from J, leaving 9 bases between them. Germline values: CDR1 SNHLY, CDR2 FYNNEI. This CDR3 region has 12 residues.

This clone came up many times. V gene TRBV4-3 combines with J gene TRBJ2-1; D unresolved. This CDR3 comprises 14 residues. V lost 5 bases, J lost 5 bases, and 13 bases lay in between. Per germline, CDR1 LGHNA and CDR2 YSLEER. CDR3 nucleotide sequence: TGCGCCAGCAGCATGTTTTACTCGGACAATGAGCAGTTCTTC. As protein: CASSMFYSDNEQFF.

This clone was found a few times. V usage is TRBV10-3 and J usage is TRBJ1-6; a possible D gene is TRBD1 (5 bases). This CDR3 has 14 amino acids. Germline CDR1 is ENHRY and CDR2 is SYGVKD. The V end was cut by 0 bases, the J end by 15 bases, with 15 bases between. The DNA for the CDR3 is TGTGCCATCAGTGAGTCGAGAAAAGAGGGACGCCTCCACTTT. Translation: CAISESRKEGRLHF.

This chain connects TRBV29-1 to TRBJ1-1; 7 positions agree with TRBD1. In germline, CDR1 is SQVTM, CDR2 ANQGSEA. This CDR3 comprises 14 residues. Losses at the gene ends were 3 bases for V and 3 bases for J; bases not matched to a gene: 7. CDR3 nucleotide sequence: TGCAGCGTTGATCGACAGGGTATTTACACTGAAGCTTTCTTT. Encoded protein: CSVDRQGIYTEAFF.

This clone was recorded a few times. This chain joins TRBV7-9 and TRBJ2-1, with a possible D match to TRBD1 (5 bases). Germline assignment: CDR1 SEHNR and CDR2 FQNEAQ (reference sequence). This CDR3 is 14 amino acids long. The V and J ends lost 7 bases and 1 base respectively, with 11 bases between them. CDR3 loop: CASIPRQSYNEQFF. CDR3 bases: TGTGCCAGCATCCCCAGACAGTCCTACAATGAGCAGTTCTTC. The complete variable domain, with remaining parts taken from reference TRBV7-9 and TRBJ2-1, reads DTGVSQNPRHKITKRGQNVTFRCDPISEHNRLYWYRQTLGQGPEFLTYFQNEAQLEKSRLLSDRFSAERPKGSFSTLEIQRTEQGDSAMYLCASIPRQSYNEQFFGPGTRLTVL.

The gene calls are TRBV28 and TRBJ2-5; TRBD2 might be the D (5 bases). Trimming took off 5 bases at V and 3 bases at J, with 13 bases between the two ends. The CDR3 consists of 14 residues. Germline V gene sequence: CDR1 MDHEN, CDR2 SYDVKM. The DNA of the CDR3 is TGTGCCAGCAGTCCTCGGGGTCTCGAAGAGACCCAGTACTTC. This sequence encodes CASSPRGLEETQYF.

This clone was seen many times. The J gene is TRBJ2-7, the V gene TRBV21-1; the table's TRBD1 call for D was not verified on the DNA. TRBV21-1 is marked as a pseudogene. This CDR3 contains 21 residues. CDR3 sequence reads: CASSKIDRKGALSVSSYEQYV. CDR3 bases: TGTGCCAGCAGCAAAATCGACCGAAAGGGGGCTTTGAGCGTGAGCTCCTACGAGCAGTACGTC.

This clone was found a few times. The chain uses TRBV7-2 and TRBJ2-2; 11 nucleotides agree with TRBD2. The CDR3 covers 15 residues. The germline gives CDR1 SGHTA, CDR2 FQGNSA. The ends lost 5 bases at V and 7 bases at J; junction bases unmatched: 6. CDR3 nucleotide sequence: TGTGCCAGCAGCACCACTAGCGGGGGCGTCGGGGAGCTGTTTTTT. This translates into CASSTTSGGVGELFF.

This clone was seen just once. V usage is TRBV11-2 and J usage is TRBJ1-2; D gene ambiguous. The CDR3 runs to 14 residues. V lost 5 bases, J lost 2 bases, and 12 bases lay in between. Per germline, CDR1 SGHAT and CDR2 FQNNGV. This CDR3 reads CASSPGGSNYGYTF. CDR3 coding DNA: TGTGCCAGCAGCCCAGGAGGGTCGAACTATGGCTACACCTTC.

This chain connects TRBV11-3 to TRBJ1-5; a possible D gene is TRBD1 (6 bases). CDR1 is SGHNT and CDR2 is YENEEA in the germline V gene. This CDR3 has 16 residues. Trimming cost V 2 bases and J 4 bases, with 15 bases left between them. Here the CDR3 reads CASSLTAGAGNQPQHF. CDR3 nucleotides: TGTGCCAGCAGCTTAACAGCAGGGGCCGGGAATCAGCCCCAGCATTTT. Full variable domain (missing parts from reference TRBV11-3 and TRBJ1-5): EAGVVQSPRYKIIEKKQPVAFWCNPISGHNTLYWYLQNLGQGPELLIRYENEEAVDDSQLPKDRFSAERLKGVDSTLKIQPAELGDSAVYLCASSLTAGAGNQPQHFGDGTRLSIL.

V gene TRBV6-6 combines with J gene TRBJ1-5; D possibly corresponds to TRBD1 (6 bases). V was clipped by 6 bases and J by 1 base, with 10 bases between them. The V gene's germline CDR1 is MNHNY and CDR2 SVGAGI (reference sequence). The CDR3 length is 14 residues. The CDR3 nucleotides are TGTGCCAGCAGCTATACAGGGAGCAATCAGCCCCAGCATTTT. Its translation: CASSYTGSNQPQHF.

This clone was observed a few times. V and J are TRBV4-1 and TRBJ1-5; D unclear. The CDR3 is made up of 13 amino acids. Trimming removed 4 bases from V and 6 bases from J, with 10 bases in between. Germline V gene sequence: CDR1 MGHRA, CDR2 YSYEKL. The CDR3: CASSRMTGQPQHF. The CDR3 DNA is TGCGCCAGCAGCCGAATGACCGGTCAGCCCCAGCATTTT.

This clone showed up just a few times. In DNA, the CDR3 is TGTGCCAGCAGCTTAGCTAGCGGGGCATCCTACGAGCAGTACTTC. Protein sequence: CASSLASGASYEQYF. The V call is TRBV7-8, the J call TRBJ2-7; TRBD2 agrees at 8 bases. Germline V gene sequence: CDR1 SGHVS, CDR2 FQNEAQ. This CDR3 spans 15 amino acids. J was trimmed by 1 base and V by 0 bases; bases with no gene match: 2.

This clone occurred a few times. The chain uses TRBV7-8 and TRBJ2-3; D remains unclear. The CDR3 totals 15 residues. V dropped 3 bases and J dropped 2 bases, with 12 bases sitting between them. Germline V gene lookup returns CDR1 SGHVS and CDR2 FQNEAQ. The CDR3 DNA sequence: TGTGCCAGCAGCTTGGATCCACATCCCACAGATACGCAGTATTTT. Its translation: CASSLDPHPTDTQYF.

The genes are TRBV2 and TRBJ2-7, with D perhaps TRBD1 or TRBD2 (5 bases each). Per the germline V gene, CDR1 is SNHLY and CDR2 is FYNNEI. V was pared by 0 bases and J by 6 bases, with 12 bases between. This CDR3 has 14 residues. Written as DNA, the CDR3 is TGTGCCAGCAGTGAAGCCGTCAGGGACGGCGAGCAGTACTTC. Its protein is CASSEAVRDGEQYF.

This clone has at least ten counts. The chain recombines TRBV10-3 with TRBJ2-1; D remains ambiguous. CDR3 length equals 13 residues. Trimming pared 3 bases from V and 8 bases from J, leaving 11 bases between. From germline, CDR1 is ENHRY and CDR2 SYGVKD. DNA of the CDR3: TGTGCCATCAGTGACCTCGGGCGGTATGAGCAGTTCTTC. Translating gives CAISDLGRYEQFF.

This chain joins TRBV2 and TRBJ1-4; possibly TRBD1 for D (5 bases). CDR1 SNHLY and CDR2 FYNNEI come from the germline V gene. Trimming pared 3 bases from V and 7 bases from J, leaving 9 bases between. CDR3 length: 13 residues. CDR3 region: CASSEGVGEKLFF. CDR3 DNA: TGTGCCAGCAGTGAGGGGGTCGGTGAAAAACTGTTTTTT.